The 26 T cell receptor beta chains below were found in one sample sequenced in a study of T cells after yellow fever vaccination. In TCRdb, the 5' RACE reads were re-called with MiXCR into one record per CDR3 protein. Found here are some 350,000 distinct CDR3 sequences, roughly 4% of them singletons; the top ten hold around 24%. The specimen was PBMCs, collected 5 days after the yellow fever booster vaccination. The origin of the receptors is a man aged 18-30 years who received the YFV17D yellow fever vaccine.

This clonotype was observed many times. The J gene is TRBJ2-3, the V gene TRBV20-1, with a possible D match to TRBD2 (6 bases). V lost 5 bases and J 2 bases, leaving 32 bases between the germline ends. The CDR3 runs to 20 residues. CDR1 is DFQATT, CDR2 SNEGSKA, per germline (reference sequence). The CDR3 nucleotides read TGCAGTGCTGGACCTGCCAGTGGGACTTGGATTTACCAATTCACAGATACGCAGTATTTT. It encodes CSAGPASGTWIYQFTDTQYF.

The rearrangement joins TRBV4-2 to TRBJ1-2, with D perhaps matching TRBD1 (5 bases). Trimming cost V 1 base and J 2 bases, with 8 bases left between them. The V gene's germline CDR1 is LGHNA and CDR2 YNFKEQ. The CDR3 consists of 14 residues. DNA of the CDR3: TGTGCCAGCAGCCAAGTTCAGGGAAACTATGGCTACACCTTC. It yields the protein CASSQVQGNYGYTF.

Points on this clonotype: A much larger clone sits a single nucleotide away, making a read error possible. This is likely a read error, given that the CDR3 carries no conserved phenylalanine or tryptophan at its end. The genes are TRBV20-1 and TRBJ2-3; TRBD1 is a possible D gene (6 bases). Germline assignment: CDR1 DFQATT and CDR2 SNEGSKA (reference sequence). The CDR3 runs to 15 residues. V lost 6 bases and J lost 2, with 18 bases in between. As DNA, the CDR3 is TGCAGTGCCACGGGACAAGGGGAGTTCACAGATACGCAGTATTCT. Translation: CSATGQGEFTDTQYS.

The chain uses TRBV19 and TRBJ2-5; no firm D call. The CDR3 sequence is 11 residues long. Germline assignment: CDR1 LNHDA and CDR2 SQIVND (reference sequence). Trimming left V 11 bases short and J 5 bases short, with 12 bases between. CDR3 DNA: TGTGCCGTTCGAGCAAGGGAGACCCAGTACTTC. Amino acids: CAVRARETQYF.

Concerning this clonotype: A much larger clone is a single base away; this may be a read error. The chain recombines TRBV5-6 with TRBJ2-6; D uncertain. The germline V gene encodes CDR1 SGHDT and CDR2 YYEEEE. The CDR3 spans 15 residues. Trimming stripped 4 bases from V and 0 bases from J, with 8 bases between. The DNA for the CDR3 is TGTGCCAGCAGCAAAAAAAGCTCTGGGGCCAACGTCCTGACTTTC. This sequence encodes CASSKKSSGANVLTF.

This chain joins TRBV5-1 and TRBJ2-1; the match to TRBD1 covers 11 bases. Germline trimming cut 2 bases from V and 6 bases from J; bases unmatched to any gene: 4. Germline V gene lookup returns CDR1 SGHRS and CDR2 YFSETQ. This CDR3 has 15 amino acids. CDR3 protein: CASSFSGTGGNEQFF. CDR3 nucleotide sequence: TGCGCCAGCAGCTTCTCCGGGACAGGGGGCAATGAGCAGTTCTTC.

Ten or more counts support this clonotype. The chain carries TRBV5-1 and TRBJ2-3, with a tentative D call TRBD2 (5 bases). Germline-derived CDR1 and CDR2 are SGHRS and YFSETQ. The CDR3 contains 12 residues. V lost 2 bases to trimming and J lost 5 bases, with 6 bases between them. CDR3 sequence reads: CASSFAGDTQYF. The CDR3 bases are TGCGCCAGCAGCTTTGCGGGAGATACGCAGTATTTT. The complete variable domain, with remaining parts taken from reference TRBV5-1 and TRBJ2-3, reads KAGVTQTPRYLIKTRGQQVTLSCSPISGHRSVSWYQQTPGQGLQFLFEYFSETQRNKGNFPGRFSGRQFSNSRSEMNVSTLELGDSALYLCASSFAGDTQYFGPGTRLTVL.

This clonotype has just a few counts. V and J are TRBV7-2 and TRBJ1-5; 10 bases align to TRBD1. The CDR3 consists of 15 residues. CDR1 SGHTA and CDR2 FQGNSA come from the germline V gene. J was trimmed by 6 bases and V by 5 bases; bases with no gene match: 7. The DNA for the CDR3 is TGTGCCAGCAGCCCCGGACAGGGGGGCACTCAGCCCCAGCATTTT. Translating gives CASSPGQGGTQPQHF.

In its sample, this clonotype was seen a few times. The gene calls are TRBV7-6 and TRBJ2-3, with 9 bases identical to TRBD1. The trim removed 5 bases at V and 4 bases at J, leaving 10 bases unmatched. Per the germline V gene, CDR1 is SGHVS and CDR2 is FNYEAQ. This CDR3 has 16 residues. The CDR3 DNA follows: TGTGCCAGCAGCCCCTGGGACAGGGAGAAGCCAGATACGCAGTATTTT. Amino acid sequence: CASSPWDREKPDTQYF.

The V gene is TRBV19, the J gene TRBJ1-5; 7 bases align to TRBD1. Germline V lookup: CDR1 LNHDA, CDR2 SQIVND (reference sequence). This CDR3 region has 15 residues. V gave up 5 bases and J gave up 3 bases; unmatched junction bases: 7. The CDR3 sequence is CASSPDRVDNQPQHF. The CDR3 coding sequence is TGTGCCAGTAGTCCTGACAGGGTCGACAATCAGCCCCAGCATTTT.

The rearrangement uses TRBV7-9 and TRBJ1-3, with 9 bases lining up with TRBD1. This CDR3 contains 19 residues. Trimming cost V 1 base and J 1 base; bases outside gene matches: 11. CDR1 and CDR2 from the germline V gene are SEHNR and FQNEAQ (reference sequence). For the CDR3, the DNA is TGTGCCAGCAGCTTAGTGGGGACAGGGTTCTGGCAGTCTGGAAACACCATATATTTT. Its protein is CASSLVGTGFWQSGNTIYF.

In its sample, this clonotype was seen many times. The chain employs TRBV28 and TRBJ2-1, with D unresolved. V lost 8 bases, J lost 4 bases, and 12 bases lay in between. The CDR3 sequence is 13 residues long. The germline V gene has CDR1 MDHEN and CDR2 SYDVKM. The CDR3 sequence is CASGISGYNEQFF. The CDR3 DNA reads TGTGCCAGCGGAATTTCAGGATACAATGAGCAGTTCTTC.

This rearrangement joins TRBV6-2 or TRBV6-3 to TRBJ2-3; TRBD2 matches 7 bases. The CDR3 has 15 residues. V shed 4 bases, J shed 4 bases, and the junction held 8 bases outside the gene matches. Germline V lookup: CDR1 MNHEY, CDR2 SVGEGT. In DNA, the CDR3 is TGTGCCAGCAGTTCCCAAGCGGGGAGCGCAGATACGCAGTATTTT. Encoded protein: CASSSQAGSADTQYF.

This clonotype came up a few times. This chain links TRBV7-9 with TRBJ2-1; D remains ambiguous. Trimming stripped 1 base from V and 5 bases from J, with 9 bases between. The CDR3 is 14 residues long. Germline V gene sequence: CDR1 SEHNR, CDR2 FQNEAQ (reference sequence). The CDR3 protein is CASSLEHSNNEQFF. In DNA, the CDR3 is TGTGCCAGCAGCTTAGAACACAGCAACAATGAGCAGTTCTTC.

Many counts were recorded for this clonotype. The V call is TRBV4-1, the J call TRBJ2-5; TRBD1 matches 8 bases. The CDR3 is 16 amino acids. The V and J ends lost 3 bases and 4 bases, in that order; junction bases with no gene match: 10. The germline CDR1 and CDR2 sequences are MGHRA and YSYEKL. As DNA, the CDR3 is TGCGCCAGCAGCCAGGGAGCACAGGGGGTCGGAGAGACCCAGTACTTC. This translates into CASSQGAQGVGETQYF.

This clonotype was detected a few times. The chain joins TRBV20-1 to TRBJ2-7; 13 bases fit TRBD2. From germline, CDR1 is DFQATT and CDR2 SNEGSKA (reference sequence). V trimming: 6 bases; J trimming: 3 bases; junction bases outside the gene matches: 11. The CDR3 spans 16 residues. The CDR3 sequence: CSATGTSGAVNYEQYV. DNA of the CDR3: TGCAGTGCGACAGGGACTAGCGGGGCTGTTAACTACGAGCAGTACGTC.

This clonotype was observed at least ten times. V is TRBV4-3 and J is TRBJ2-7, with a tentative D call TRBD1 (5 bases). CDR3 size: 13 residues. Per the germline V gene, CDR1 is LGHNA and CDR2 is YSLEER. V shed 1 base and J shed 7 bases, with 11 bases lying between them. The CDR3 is CASSQVQGGEQYV. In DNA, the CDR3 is TGCGCCAGCAGCCAAGTTCAGGGTGGTGAGCAGTACGTC.

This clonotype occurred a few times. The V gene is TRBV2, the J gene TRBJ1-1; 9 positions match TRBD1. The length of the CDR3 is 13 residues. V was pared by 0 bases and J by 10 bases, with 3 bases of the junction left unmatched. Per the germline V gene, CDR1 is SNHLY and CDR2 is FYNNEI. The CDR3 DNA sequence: TGTGCCAGCAGTGAAGCGCCACAGGGGGCAGCTTTCTTT. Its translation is CASSEAPQGAAFF.

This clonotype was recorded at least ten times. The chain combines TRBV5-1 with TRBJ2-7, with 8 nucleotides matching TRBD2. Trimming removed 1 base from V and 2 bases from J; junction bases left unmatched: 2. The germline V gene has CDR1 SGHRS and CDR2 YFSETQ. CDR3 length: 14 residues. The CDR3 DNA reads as TGCGCCAGCAGCTTGAGCGGGGGACCCTACGAGCAGTACTTC. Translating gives CASSLSGGPYEQYF.

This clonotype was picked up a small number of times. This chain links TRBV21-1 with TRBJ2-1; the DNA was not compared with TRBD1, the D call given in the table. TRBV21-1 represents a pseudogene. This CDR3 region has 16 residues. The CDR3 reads CASSKALPWGGNEQFF. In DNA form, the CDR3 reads TGTGCCAGCAGCAAAGCGCTTCCCTGGGGGGGTAATGAGCAGTTCTTC.

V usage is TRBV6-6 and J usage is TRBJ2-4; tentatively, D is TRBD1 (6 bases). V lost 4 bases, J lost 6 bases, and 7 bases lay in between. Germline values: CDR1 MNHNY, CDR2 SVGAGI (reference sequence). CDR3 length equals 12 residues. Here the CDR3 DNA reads TGTGCCAGCAGTTTCAGGGGAAACATTCAGTACTTC. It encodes CASSFRGNIQYF.

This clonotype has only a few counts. Here the CDR3 reads CSVDLGSSSTDTQYF. The CDR3 DNA reads TGCAGCGTAGACCTAGGGAGCTCAAGCACAGATACGCAGTATTTT. This chain links TRBV29-1 with TRBJ2-3; D is perhaps TRBD2 (5 bases). The CDR3 is 15 residues long. Trimming cost V 6 bases and J 0 bases, with 16 bases left between them. Germline values: CDR1 SQVTM, CDR2 ANQGSEA.

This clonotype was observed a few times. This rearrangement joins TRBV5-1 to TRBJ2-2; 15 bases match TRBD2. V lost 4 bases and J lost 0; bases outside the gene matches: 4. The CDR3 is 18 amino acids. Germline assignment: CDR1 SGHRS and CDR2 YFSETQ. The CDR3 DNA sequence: TGCGCCAGCAGCCGGGGACTAGCGGGGGGTACGAACACCGGGGAGCTGTTTTTT. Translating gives CASSRGLAGGTNTGELFF. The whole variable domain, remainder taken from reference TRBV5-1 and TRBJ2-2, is KAGVTQTPRYLIKTRGQQVTLSCSPISGHRSVSWYQQTPGQGLQFLFEYFSETQRNKGNFPGRFSGRQFSNSRSEMNVSTLELGDSALYLCASSRGLAGGTNTGELFFGEGSRLTVL.

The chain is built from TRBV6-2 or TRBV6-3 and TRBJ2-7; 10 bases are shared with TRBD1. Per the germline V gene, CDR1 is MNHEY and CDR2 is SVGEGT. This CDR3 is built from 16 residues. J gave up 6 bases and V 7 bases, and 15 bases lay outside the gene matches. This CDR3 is CASTLHAAGTGVEQYF. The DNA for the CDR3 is TGTGCCAGCACCCTCCATGCAGCCGGGACAGGGGTCGAGCAGTACTTC.

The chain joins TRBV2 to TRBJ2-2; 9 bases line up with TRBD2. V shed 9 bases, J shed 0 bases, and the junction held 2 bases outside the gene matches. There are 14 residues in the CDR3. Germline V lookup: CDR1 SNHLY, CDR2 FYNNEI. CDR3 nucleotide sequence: TGTGCCAGTGGCGGGGGGGCGAACACCGGGGAGCTGTTTTTT. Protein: CASGGGANTGELFF.

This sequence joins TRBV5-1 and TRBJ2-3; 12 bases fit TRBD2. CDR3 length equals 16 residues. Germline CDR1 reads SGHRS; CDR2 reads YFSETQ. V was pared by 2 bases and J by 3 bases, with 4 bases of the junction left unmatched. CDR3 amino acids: CASSFGLAGWTDTQYF. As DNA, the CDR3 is TGCGCCAGCAGCTTTGGACTAGCGGGGTGGACAGATACGCAGTATTTT.